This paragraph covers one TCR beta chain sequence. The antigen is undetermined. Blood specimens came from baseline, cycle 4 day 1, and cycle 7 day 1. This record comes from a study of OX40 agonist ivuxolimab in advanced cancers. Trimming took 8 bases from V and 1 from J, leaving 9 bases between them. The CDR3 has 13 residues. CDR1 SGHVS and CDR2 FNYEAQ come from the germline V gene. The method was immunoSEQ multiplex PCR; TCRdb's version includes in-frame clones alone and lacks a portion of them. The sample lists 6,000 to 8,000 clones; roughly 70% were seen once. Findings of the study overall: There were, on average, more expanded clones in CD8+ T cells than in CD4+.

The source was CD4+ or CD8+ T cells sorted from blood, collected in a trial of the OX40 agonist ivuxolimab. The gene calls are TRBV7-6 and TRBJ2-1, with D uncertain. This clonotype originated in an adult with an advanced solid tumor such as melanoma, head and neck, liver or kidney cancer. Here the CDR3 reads CASGLSSYNEQFF. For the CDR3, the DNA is TGTGCCAGCGGTCTCTCTTCCTACAATGAGCAGTTCTTC.